This T cell receptor beta chain was captured in a study of cytomegalovirus exposure and HLA in healthy donors. Vbeta (60) and Jbeta (13) primers were used in the PCR. The method was immunoSEQ multiplex PCR; TCRdb's version includes in-frame clones alone and lacks a portion of them. The sample lists about 170,000 clones, 70% to 90% occurring once. Points from the study as a whole: In a later analysis, TCR association rates varied by HLA locus: DRB1 most, HLA-C fewest. CMV serostatus was the only recorded immune exposure for donors.

V was pared by 6 bases and J by 0 bases, with 5 bases of the junction left unmatched. The CDR3 extends over 14 amino acids. Germline CDR1 and CDR2: SGHTA and FQGNSA. Comment on this clone: Antigen: not known.

This TCR derives from a man aged 25 to 40 in good health and CMV-seropositive. This rearrangement joins TRBV7-2 to TRBJ2-7; 7 bases match TRBD1. The sample consisted of PBMCs. CDR3 DNA: TGTGCCAGCAGTCGGGACAGCCTCTCCTACGAGCAGTACGTC. Its translation is CASSRDSLSYEQYV.